The following is a T cell receptor (beta chain) sequence with its context. Its antigen is undetermined. This record belongs to a study of T-cell memory formation after mild COVID-19. Regarding the study as a whole: Contracting CD4+ clones sat mainly in CM and EM; CD8+ in EMRA. Second-wave clones peaking on day 37 lacked confirmed SARS-CoV-2 specificity. Some clones that responded turned up in pre-infection memory, which suggests that cross-reactive memory joined in.

Germline V gene data show CDR1 as SGHNT and CDR2 as YYREEE (reference sequence). The CDR3 is 15 amino acids. Trimming stripped 4 bases from V and 6 bases from J, with 18 bases between. UMIs and sample barcodes were carried by the TCR alpha and TCR beta cDNA libraries that 5'RACE produced using constant-segment primers. One entry per CDR3 protein, called by TCRdb with MiXCR from the 5' RACE reads. The profile shows about 400,000 distinct CDR3 sequences, 23% of them singletons. The source is an adult woman who had mild COVID-19 (a few samples of this study predate the infection). Cell type and time point are not known. The chain couples TRBV5-4 to TRBJ2-3, with D perhaps matching TRBD2 (10 bases). Sequencing was carried out using PBMCs or a T cell subset sorted from them (not recorded which). The CDR3 is CASSPTSGTGDTQYF. The CDR3 region has the DNA TGTGCCAGCAGCCCTACTAGCGGGACAGGGGATACGCAGTATTTT.